The 31 T cell receptor beta chains given below trace back to one sample, sequenced in a study of patients and donors after allogeneic stem cell transplantation. MiXCR was run by TCRdb on the RT-PCR reads, yielding one entry per CDR3 protein. The repertoire includes 50,000 to 60,000 distinct CDR3 sequences, 10% to 15% of them detected once, and around 30% sits in the top ten. Sample: blood, either unsorted or a sorted T cell fraction (not recorded which). All receptors derive from a human donor who was either an allogeneic HSCT recipient or a stem cell or donor lymphocyte infusion donor (not recorded which). It is not recorded whose cells these are; they may come from a transplant donor.

The chain uses TRBV3-1 and TRBJ2-1; 10 nucleotides match TRBD2. This CDR3 region has 16 residues. V shed 7 bases and J 6 bases; nucleotides not matched to a gene: 12. Germline loops: CDR1 LGHDT, CDR2 YNNKEL (reference sequence). The CDR3 DNA reads TGTGCCAGCACTCGAGGAAGTCTAGCGGGAGCCAATGAGCAGTTCTTC. Translated, it gives CASTRGSLAGANEQFF.

With respect to this clonotype: A much larger clone differs by one base, so this may be a read error. V gene TRBV11-2 combines with J gene TRBJ1-2; possibly TRBD1 for D (5 bases). The CDR3 has 13 residues. The germline CDR1 and CDR2 sequences are SGHAT and FQNNGV. V shed 5 bases and J shed 12 bases, with 19 bases lying between them. In DNA form, the CDR3 reads TGTGCCAGCAGCGGACAAGGGTCGCAAGGCCACACCTTC. The encoded protein is CASSGQGSQGHTF.

This clonotype was seen many times. The chain couples TRBV6-2 or TRBV6-3 to TRBJ1-2; D possibly corresponds to TRBD1 (6 bases). The CDR3 has 17 amino acids. Trimming left V 0 bases short and J 3 bases short, with 17 bases between. Per the germline V gene, CDR1 is MNHEY and CDR2 is SVGEGT. CDR3 in amino acids: CASSYSVLGGDYYGYTF. The CDR3 DNA is TGTGCCAGCAGTTACTCAGTCCTGGGGGGCGATTACTATGGCTACACCTTC.

This clonotype has a handful of counts. The rearrangement joins TRBV7-6 to TRBJ2-3; TRBD2 matches 10 bases. CDR1 SGHVS and CDR2 FNYEAQ come from the germline V gene. CDR3 size: 17 residues. Germline trimming cut 0 bases from V and 3 bases from J; bases unmatched to any gene: 6. The CDR3 sequence: CASSLALAGVNTDTQYF. In nucleotides, the CDR3 is TGTGCCAGCAGCTTAGCCCTAGCGGGAGTAAATACAGATACGCAGTATTTT.

The table lists this clonotype with a few counts. Germline and junction disagree at one end, which may indicate a read error. The genes are TRBV3-1 and TRBJ1-2, with D unclear. The CDR3 has 16 amino acids. CDR1 is LGHDT and CDR2 is YNNKEL in the germline V gene (reference sequence). The CDR3 DNA is TGTGCCAGCAGTCAAGATGGTCAGCGAGGTGGTCATGGCTACACCTTC. Protein: CASSQDGQRGGHGYTF.

This clonotype has just a few counts. The chain recombines TRBV11-2 with TRBJ2-3; D is unclear. Germline V CDR1 and CDR2: SGHAT, FQNNGV. CDR3 length: 14 residues. Between the trimmed V and J ends, which lost 3 bases and 5 bases, there was a span of 12 bases. DNA of the CDR3: TGTGCCAGCAGCTTTGTATCCGTTGGAGATACGCAGTATTTT. Encoded protein: CASSFVSVGDTQYF.

V gene TRBV10-3 combines with J gene TRBJ1-2; D remains unclear. The V gene lost 4 bases and the J gene lost 12 bases, with 12 bases spanning the gap. The length of the CDR3 is 11 residues. CDR1 is ENHRY, CDR2 SYGVKD, per germline. Written as DNA, the CDR3 is TGTGCCATCAGTGGGGGTAGCGGGAACACCTTC. This translates into CAISGGSGNTF.

This clonotype occurred many times. The chain combines TRBV12-3 or TRBV12-4 with TRBJ1-4, with D unresolved. The germline V and J ends were trimmed by 3 bases and 5 bases, with 7 bases remaining between them. The CDR3 sequence is 13 residues long. The CDR3 DNA is TGTGCCAGCAGTTTGGTAGGGAATGAAAAACTGTTTTTT. As protein: CASSLVGNEKLFF.

This clonotype was seen ten or more times. This rearrangement joins TRBV12-3 or TRBV12-4 to TRBJ2-1; a possible D gene is TRBD2 (5 bases). The CDR3 extends over 15 amino acids. V lost 1 base and J lost 4, with 11 bases in between. The CDR3 sequence is CASSLGGVKYNEQFF. The CDR3, as DNA: TGTGCCAGCAGTTTAGGGGGAGTAAAATACAATGAGCAGTTCTTC.

This clonotype appeared many times. This chain joins TRBV6-6 and TRBJ1-4, with 9 positions matching TRBD1. The CDR3 runs to 16 residues. Trimming cost V 2 bases and J 1 base; bases outside gene matches: 2. Germline V gives CDR1 MNHNY, CDR2 SVGAGI (reference sequence). CDR3 sequence: CASSYGQGKTNEKLFF. CDR3 DNA: TGTGCCAGCAGTTACGGACAGGGGAAAACTAATGAAAAACTGTTTTTT.

This clonotype was recorded a few times. The genes are TRBV20-1 and TRBJ2-3; the D gene is possibly TRBD2 (6 bases). Deletions cut 6 bases from V and 6 bases from J, with 28 bases between. CDR3 length: 17 amino acids. CDR1 is DFQATT, CDR2 SNEGSKA, per germline (reference sequence). The CDR3 nucleotides read TGCAGTGCCACCCCCTTAACGGGAGCAGTCGTCGCGGATACGCAGTATTTT. Amino acid sequence: CSATPLTGAVVADTQYF.

This clonotype was counted between two and nine times. This rearrangement joins TRBV15 to TRBJ2-3, with D perhaps matching TRBD1 or TRBD2 (6 bases each). CDR3 length: 14 residues. V was shortened by 3 bases and J by 5 bases, with 12 bases between the two germline ends. CDR1 is LNHNV and CDR2 is YYDKDF in the germline V gene (reference sequence). The CDR3 coding sequence is TGTGCCACCAGCAGCGGGGGCCGGCAAGATACGCAGTATTTT. Its protein product is CATSSGGRQDTQYF.

The table lists this clonotype with a few counts. V and J are TRBV14 and TRBJ2-7; a possible D gene is TRBD2 (5 bases). Trimming took off 1 base at V and 9 bases at J, with 13 bases between the two ends. Germline V lookup: CDR1 SGHDN, CDR2 FVKESK. The CDR3 is 13 amino acids. The CDR3 loop is CASSQVSLGGQYF. In nucleotides, the CDR3 is TGTGCCAGCAGCCAAGTCTCCCTTGGAGGGCAGTACTTC.

V and J are TRBV7-2 and TRBJ2-5; D is ambiguous. CDR1 is SGHTA and CDR2 is FQGNSA in the germline V gene. There are 14 residues in the CDR3. Trimming took 5 bases from V and 7 from J, leaving 17 bases between them. The CDR3 DNA follows: TGTGCCAGCAGCCCCTATACCAGTAAAGTGACCCAGTACTTC. This codes for CASSPYTSKVTQYF.

On this clonotype: This likely comes from a read error, as the CDR3 has no conserved phenylalanine or tryptophan at its end. This chain connects TRBV9 to TRBJ1-4; D might be TRBD1 (5 bases). Germline CDR1 and CDR2: SGDLS and YYNGEE. The CDR3 consists of 17 residues. The V end lost 1 base, the J end lost 6 bases, and 19 bases lay between the germline ends. The CDR3 protein is CASSVRPTRGADEKLFL. In DNA, the CDR3 is TGTGCCAGCAGCGTAAGGCCGACGCGGGGCGCGGATGAAAAACTGTTTTTG.

This rearrangement joins TRBV27 to TRBJ2-3, with TRBD2 matching over 8 bases. V lost 0 bases and J lost 0; bases outside the gene matches: 2. Germline CDR1 and CDR2: MNHEY and SMNVEV (reference sequence). The CDR3 extends over 16 amino acids. The chain's CDR3 is CASSLSGLASTDTQYF. The CDR3 DNA is TGTGCCAGCAGTTTATCAGGACTAGCTAGCACAGATACGCAGTATTTT.

The genes are TRBV6-1 and TRBJ2-2, with 9 bases identical to TRBD2. Trimming at V came to 4 bases and at J to 6 bases, leaving 9 bases not matched to a gene. This CDR3 is 16 amino acids long. CDR1 and CDR2 (germline): MNHNS, SASEGT. The CDR3 bases are TGTGCCAGCAGTGCGTTAGCGGGAGAGCGGCCCGGGGAGCTGTTTTTT. Translated: CASSALAGERPGELFF.

This clonotype was seen many times. The chain joins TRBV12-3 or TRBV12-4 to TRBJ1-1, with no clear D. The CDR3 totals 14 residues. Between the trimmed V and J ends, which lost 5 bases and 0 bases, there was a span of 10 bases. CDR3 sequence: CASSARTMNTEAFF. The CDR3 DNA sequence: TGTGCCAGCAGTGCCCGGACGATGAACACTGAAGCTTTCTTT.

The sample holds a few counts of this clonotype. V gene TRBV11-2 combines with J gene TRBJ2-2; D may be TRBD2 (5 bases). The CDR3 length is 18 residues. Germline CDR1 is SGHAT and CDR2 is FQNNGV. V dropped 1 base and J dropped 0 bases, with 15 bases sitting between them. The CDR3 loop reads CASSLAFGILSNTGELFF. DNA of the CDR3: TGTGCCAGCAGCTTAGCGTTCGGGATCCTATCGAACACCGGGGAGCTGTTTTTT.

This clonotype was detected ten times or more. The chain recombines TRBV7-8 with TRBJ1-1; D gene uncertain. CDR1 and CDR2 (germline): SGHVS, FQNEAQ. V shed 5 bases and J shed 2 bases, with 9 bases lying between them. This CDR3 contains 13 residues. CDR3 sequence reads: CASSHESNTEAFF. The DNA of the CDR3 is TGTGCCAGCAGCCATGAGAGCAACACTGAAGCTTTCTTT.

This clonotype occurred many times. The chain links TRBV20-1 to TRBJ2-1; D unresolved. With 3 bases removed from V and 0 bases from J, the gap between germline ends came to 3 bases. The germline V gene encodes CDR1 DFQATT and CDR2 SNEGSKA (reference sequence). The CDR3 contains 12 residues. This CDR3 is CSASGSYNEQFF. CDR3 in DNA: TGCAGTGCTAGTGGCTCCTACAATGAGCAGTTCTTC.

This clonotype turned up a few times. The chain carries TRBV9 and TRBJ2-7; D unresolved. Between the trimmed V and J ends, which lost 4 bases and 3 bases, there was a span of 14 bases. The germline V gene encodes CDR1 SGDLS and CDR2 YYNGEE. The CDR3 has 14 residues. The CDR3 protein is CASSPYTNGYEQYF. DNA for the CDR3: TGTGCCAGCAGCCCATACACGAACGGCTACGAGCAGTACTTC.

Only a few counts were recorded for this clonotype. The chain uses TRBV5-1 and TRBJ2-1; no definite D call. The CDR3 contains 15 residues. V was shortened by 0 bases and J by 5 bases, with 12 bases between the two germline ends. Germline V lookup: CDR1 SGHRS, CDR2 YFSETQ. CDR3 sequence: CASSLGSRTNNEQFF. The CDR3 DNA reads TGCGCCAGCAGCTTGGGGTCGCGTACGAACAATGAGCAGTTCTTC.

In this sample, this clonotype turned up a few times. This rearrangement joins TRBV10-3 to TRBJ1-3, with 7 bases matching TRBD1. The CDR3 consists of 18 residues. Per germline, CDR1 ENHRY and CDR2 SYGVKD. J was trimmed by 0 bases and V by 8 bases; bases with no gene match: 16. CDR3 loop: CAIGGTDQVKNSGNTIYF. The CDR3, as DNA: TGTGCCATCGGAGGGACAGACCAGGTGAAGAACTCTGGAAACACCATATATTTT.

This clonotype showed up just a few times. The genes are TRBV11-2 and TRBJ1-2, with 7 bases that match TRBD1. Germline CDR1 is SGHAT and CDR2 is FQNNGV. The CDR3 has 15 residues. The V and J ends lost 1 base and 5 bases, in that order; junction bases with no gene match: 7. CDR3 bases: TGTGCCAGCAGCTTAGTGGCAGGGGGAATATATGGCTACACCTTC. Residues: CASSLVAGGIYGYTF.

The gene calls are TRBV5-6 and TRBJ2-7, with D perhaps matching TRBD2 (6 bases). V was cut by 2 bases and J by 4 bases, with 10 bases left in between. Germline V gene lookup returns CDR1 SGHDT and CDR2 YYEEEE. This CDR3 comprises 13 residues. The CDR3 loop is CASSLTGEYEQYF. CDR3 bases: TGTGCCAGCAGCTTAACGGGAGAGTACGAGCAGTACTTC.

This CDR3 reads CAISESRGTGGREQYF. In DNA form, the CDR3 reads TGTGCCATCAGTGAGTCGAGAGGGACAGGGGGCAGGGAGCAGTACTTC. This sequence joins TRBV10-3 and TRBJ2-7, with 12 bases aligning to TRBD1. Germline CDR1 reads ENHRY; CDR2 reads SYGVKD. The CDR3 extends over 16 amino acids. V lost 0 bases, J lost 7 bases, and 7 bases stayed unmatched.

The rearrangement uses TRBV13 and TRBJ2-5; D gene uncertain. Germline assignment: CDR1 PRHDT and CDR2 FYEKMQ (reference sequence). The CDR3 sequence is 15 residues long. Trimming stripped 1 base from V and 1 base from J, with 10 bases between. The CDR3 nucleotides are TGTGCCAGCAGCTTAGTCGCGTCAGTCCAAGAGACCCAGTACTTC. This encodes CASSLVASVQETQYF.

J is TRBJ2-2 and V is TRBV11-2; 12 bases line up with TRBD2. There are 16 residues in the CDR3. Germline V gene sequence: CDR1 SGHAT, CDR2 FQNNGV. Trimming cost V 6 bases and J 2 bases; bases outside gene matches: 4. For the CDR3, the DNA is TGTGCCAGCAGTCCCGGACTAGCGGGAAACACCGGGGAGCTGTTTTTT. Amino acid sequence: CASSPGLAGNTGELFF.

This clonotype was seen many times. The chain links TRBV6-5 to TRBJ1-3; D uncertain. V was cut by 6 bases and J by 5 bases, with 11 bases left in between. This CDR3 has 13 amino acids. The germline gives CDR1 MNHEY, CDR2 SVGAGI. The CDR3 nucleotides read TGTGCCAGCAGCCGCTCCGTCCGAAACACCATATATTTT. Residues: CASSRSVRNTIYF.

This clonotype appeared a few times. The gene calls are TRBV15 and TRBJ2-1, with D perhaps given as TRBD1 or TRBD2 (5 bases each). Germline V CDR1 and CDR2: LNHNV, YYDKDF (reference sequence). V was clipped by 0 bases and J by 2 bases, with 14 bases between them. The CDR3 runs to 17 residues. CDR3 DNA: TGTGCCACCAGCAGAGATCGGGACCCCAGGGCCTACAATGAGCAGTTCTTC. Translating it yields CATSRDRDPRAYNEQFF.